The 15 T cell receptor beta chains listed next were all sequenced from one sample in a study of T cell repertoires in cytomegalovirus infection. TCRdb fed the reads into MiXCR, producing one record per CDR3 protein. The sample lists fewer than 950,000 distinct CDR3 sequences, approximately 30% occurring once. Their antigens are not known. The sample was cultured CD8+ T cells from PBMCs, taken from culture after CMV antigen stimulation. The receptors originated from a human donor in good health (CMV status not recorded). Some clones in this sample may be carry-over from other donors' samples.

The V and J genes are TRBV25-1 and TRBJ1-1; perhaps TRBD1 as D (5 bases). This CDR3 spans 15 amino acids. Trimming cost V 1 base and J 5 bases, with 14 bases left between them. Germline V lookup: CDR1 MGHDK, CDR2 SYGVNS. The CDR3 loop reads CASSELRGMGTEAFF. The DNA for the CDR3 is TGTGCCAGCAGTGAATTGAGGGGAATGGGGACTGAAGCTTTCTTT.

The CDR3 is CASSYSSTGVTEAFF. The CDR3, as DNA: TGTGCCAGCAGTTACTCGAGTACAGGGGTGACTGAAGCTTTCTTT. The gene calls are TRBV6-2 or TRBV6-3 and TRBJ1-1, with 7 positions matching TRBD1. The CDR3 is made up of 15 amino acids. From germline, CDR1 is MNHEY and CDR2 SVGEGT. V lost 0 bases, J lost 5 bases, and 6 bases stayed unmatched.

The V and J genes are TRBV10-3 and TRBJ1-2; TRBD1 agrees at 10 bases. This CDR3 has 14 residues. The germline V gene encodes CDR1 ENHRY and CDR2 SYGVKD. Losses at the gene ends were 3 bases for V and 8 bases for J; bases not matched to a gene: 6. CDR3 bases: TGTGCCATCAGTGAAACCGGGACAGGGGAAGGCTACACCTTC. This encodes CAISETGTGEGYTF.

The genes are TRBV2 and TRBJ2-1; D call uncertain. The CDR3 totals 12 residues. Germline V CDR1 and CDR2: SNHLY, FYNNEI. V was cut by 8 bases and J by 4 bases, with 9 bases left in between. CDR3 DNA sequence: TGTGCCAGCCCTGCCGGTTACAATGAGCAGTTCTTC. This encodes CASPAGYNEQFF.

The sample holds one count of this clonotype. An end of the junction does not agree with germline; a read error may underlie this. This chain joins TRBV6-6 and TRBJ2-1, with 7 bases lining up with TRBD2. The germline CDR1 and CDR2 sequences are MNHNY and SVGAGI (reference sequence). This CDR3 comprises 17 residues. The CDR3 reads CASTPFGGGAPYNDQFF. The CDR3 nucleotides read TGTGCCAGCACCCCATTTGGGGGAGGGGCACCTTACAATGATCAGTTCTTC.

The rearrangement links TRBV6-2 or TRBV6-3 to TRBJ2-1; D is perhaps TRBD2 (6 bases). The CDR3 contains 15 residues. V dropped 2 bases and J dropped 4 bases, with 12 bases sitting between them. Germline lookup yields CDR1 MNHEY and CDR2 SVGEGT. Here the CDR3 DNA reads TGTGCCAGCAGTTACGGCGGGAACCAGTACAATGAGCAGTTCTTC. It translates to CASSYGGNQYNEQFF.

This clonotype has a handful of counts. The CDR3 loop is CATSGGDGQPQHF. CDR3 nucleotides: TGTGCCACCAGTGGAGGGGACGGGCAGCCCCAGCATTTT. The chain links TRBV24-1 to TRBJ1-5; D may be TRBD1 (5 bases). Trimming took off 5 bases at V and 7 bases at J, with 11 bases between the two ends. This CDR3 has 13 residues. Germline V CDR1 and CDR2: KGHDR, SFDVKD.

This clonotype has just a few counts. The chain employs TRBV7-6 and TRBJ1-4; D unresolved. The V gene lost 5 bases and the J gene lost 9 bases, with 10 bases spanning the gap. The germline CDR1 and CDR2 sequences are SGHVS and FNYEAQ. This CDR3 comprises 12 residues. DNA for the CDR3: TGTGCCAGCAGCCCCAGTGCCCAAAAACTGTTTTTT. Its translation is CASSPSAQKLFF. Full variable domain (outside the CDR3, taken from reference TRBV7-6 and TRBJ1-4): GAGVSQSPRYKVTKRGQDVALRCDPISGHVSLYWYRQALGQGPEFLTYFNYEAQQDKSGLPNDRFSAERPEGSISTLTIQRTEQRDSAMYRCASSPSAQKLFFGSGTQLSVL.

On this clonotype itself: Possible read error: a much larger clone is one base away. CDR3 amino acids: CASSLTPSTEGEAFF. The CDR3 DNA is TGTGCCAGCAGCTTAACGCCCTCAACAGAAGGGGAAGCTTTCTTT. V gene TRBV7-6 combines with J gene TRBJ1-1; no clear D. From germline, CDR1 is SGHVS and CDR2 FNYEAQ. V was pared by 2 bases and J by 8 bases, with 18 bases between. The CDR3 is 15 residues long.

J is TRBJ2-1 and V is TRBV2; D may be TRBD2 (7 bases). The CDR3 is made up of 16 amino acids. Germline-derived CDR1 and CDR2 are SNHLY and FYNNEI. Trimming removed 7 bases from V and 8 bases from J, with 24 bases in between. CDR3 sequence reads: CASNTLAGGLGHEQFF. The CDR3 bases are TGTGCCAGCAATACCCTAGCCGGGGGGCTTGGGCATGAGCAGTTCTTC.

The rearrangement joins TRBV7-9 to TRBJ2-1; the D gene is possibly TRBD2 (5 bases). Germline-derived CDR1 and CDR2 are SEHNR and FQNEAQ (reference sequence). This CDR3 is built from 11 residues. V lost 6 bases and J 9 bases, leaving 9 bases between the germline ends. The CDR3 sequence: CASRAATEQFF. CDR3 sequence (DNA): TGTGCCAGCAGAGCGGCTACTGAGCAGTTCTTC.

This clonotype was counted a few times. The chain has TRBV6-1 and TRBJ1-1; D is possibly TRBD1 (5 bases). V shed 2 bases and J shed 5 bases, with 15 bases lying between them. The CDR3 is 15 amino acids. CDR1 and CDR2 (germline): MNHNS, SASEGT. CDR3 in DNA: TGTGCCAGCAGTGAACGGGAGGAGGGGATGACTGAAGCTTTCTTT. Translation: CASSEREEGMTEAFF.

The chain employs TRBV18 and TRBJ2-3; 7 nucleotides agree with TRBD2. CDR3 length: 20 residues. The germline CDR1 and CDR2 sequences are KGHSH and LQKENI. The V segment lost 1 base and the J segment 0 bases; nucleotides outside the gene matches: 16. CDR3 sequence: CASSPRRLAERLESTDTQYF. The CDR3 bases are TGTGCCAGCTCACCACGCCGGCTAGCGGAGCGCCTTGAGAGCACAGATACGCAGTATTTT. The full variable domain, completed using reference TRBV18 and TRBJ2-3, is NAGVMQNPRHLVRRRGQEARLRCSPMKGHSHVYWYRQLPEEGLKFMVYLQKENIIDESGMPKERFSAEFPKEGPSILRIQQVVRGDSAAYFCASSPRRLAERLESTDTQYFGPGTRLTVL.

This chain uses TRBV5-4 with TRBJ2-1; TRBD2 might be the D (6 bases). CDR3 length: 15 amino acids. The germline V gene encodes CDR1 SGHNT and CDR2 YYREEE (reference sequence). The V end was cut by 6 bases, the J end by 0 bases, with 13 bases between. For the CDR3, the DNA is TGTGCCAGCACCAATGAGGGAGGCTCCTACAATGAGCAGTTCTTC. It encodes CASTNEGGSYNEQFF.

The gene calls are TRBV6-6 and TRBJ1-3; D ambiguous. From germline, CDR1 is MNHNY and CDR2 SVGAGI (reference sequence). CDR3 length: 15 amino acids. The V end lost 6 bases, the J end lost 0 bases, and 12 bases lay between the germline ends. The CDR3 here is CASRHSPGSGNTIYF. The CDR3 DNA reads TGTGCCAGCAGACACAGCCCTGGCTCTGGAAACACCATATATTTT.